This note documents a single T cell receptor (beta chain) sequence. Antigen specificity is unknown. Per germline, CDR1 MRHNA and CDR2 SNTAGT. Trimming shortened V by 5 bases and J by 5 bases, and 16 bases separated the two germline ends. The CDR3 contains 15 residues. Primers for the PCR totalled 60 Vbeta and 13 Jbeta. The table came from immunoSEQ multiplex PCR; TCRdb's copy has only in-frame clones and leaves some out. This sample's table reports some 39,000 clones. These data come from a study of cytomegalovirus exposure and HLA in healthy donors. As for the study in general: There were 117 million unique TCR beta sequences, drawn from approximately 180 million T cells, in an earlier analysis. The study's findings and limits: Association of a missense DCLRE1C variant with TCR beta V- and J-gene trimming was reported in a later analysis. In a later analysis, at a false discovery rate of 0.05, approximately 16,000 TCR beta sequences were associated with HLA alleles. The listing of roughly 160 TCR beta chains classed them as cytomegalovirus-associated.

This chain uses TRBV6-4 with TRBJ2-1, with D possibly matching TRBD2 (6 bases). The sequencing sample was made of PBMCs. This sequence was found in a male donor in good health and CMV-seronegative. The CDR3 bases are TGTGCCAGCAGTCTTGGGGCAGGGACTCACAATGAGCAGTTCTTC. It encodes CASSLGAGTHNEQFF.